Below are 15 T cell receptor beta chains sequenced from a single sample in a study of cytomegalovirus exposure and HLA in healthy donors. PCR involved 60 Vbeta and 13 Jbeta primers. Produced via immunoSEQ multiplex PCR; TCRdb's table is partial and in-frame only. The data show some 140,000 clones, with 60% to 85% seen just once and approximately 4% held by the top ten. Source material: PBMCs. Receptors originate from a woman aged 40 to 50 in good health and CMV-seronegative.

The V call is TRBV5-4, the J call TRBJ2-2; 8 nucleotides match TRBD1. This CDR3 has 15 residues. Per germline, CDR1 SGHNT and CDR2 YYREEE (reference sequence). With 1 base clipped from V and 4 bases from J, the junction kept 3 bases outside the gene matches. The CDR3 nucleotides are TGTGCCAGCAGCTTGCCAGGGGGCAGCACCGGGGAGCTGTTTTTT. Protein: CASSLPGGSTGELFF.

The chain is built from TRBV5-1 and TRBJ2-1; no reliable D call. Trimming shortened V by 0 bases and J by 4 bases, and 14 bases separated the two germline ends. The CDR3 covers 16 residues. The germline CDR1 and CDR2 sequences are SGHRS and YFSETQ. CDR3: CASSLAAVEPYNEQFF. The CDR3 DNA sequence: TGCGCCAGCAGCTTGGCCGCAGTTGAACCTTACAATGAGCAGTTCTTC.

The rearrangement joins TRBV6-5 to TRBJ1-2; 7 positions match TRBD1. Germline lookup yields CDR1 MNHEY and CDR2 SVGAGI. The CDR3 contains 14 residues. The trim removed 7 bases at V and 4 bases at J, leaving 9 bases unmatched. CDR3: CASIGTAPLYGYTF. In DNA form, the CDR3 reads TGTGCCAGCATTGGGACAGCACCTCTCTATGGCTACACCTTC.

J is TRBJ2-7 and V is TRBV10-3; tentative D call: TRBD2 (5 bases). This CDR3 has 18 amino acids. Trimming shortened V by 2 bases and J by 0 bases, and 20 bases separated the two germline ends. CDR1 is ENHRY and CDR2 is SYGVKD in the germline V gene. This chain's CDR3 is CAISETGKSRWSSYEQYF. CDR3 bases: TGTGCCATCAGTGAGACGGGAAAGTCCCGATGGAGCTCCTACGAGCAGTACTTC.

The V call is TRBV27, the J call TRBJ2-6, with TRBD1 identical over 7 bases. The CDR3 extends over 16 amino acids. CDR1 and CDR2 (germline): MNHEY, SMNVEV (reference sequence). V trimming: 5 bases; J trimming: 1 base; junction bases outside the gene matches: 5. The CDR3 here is CASSPRQGSGANVLTF. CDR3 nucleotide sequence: TGTGCCAGCAGTCCACGACAGGGTTCTGGGGCCAACGTCCTGACTTTC.

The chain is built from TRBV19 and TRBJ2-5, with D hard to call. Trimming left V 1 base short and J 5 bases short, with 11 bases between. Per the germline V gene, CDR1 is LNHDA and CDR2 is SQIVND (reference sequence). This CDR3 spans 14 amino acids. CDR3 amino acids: CASSIGGSRETQYF. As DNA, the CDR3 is TGTGCCAGTAGTATAGGTGGCTCGCGGGAGACCCAGTACTTC. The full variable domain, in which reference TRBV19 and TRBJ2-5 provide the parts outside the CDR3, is DGGITQSPKYLFRKEGQNVTLSCEQNLNHDAMYWYRQDPGQGLRLIYYSQIVNDFQKGDIAEGYSVSREKKESFPLTVTSAQKNPTAFYLCASSIGGSRETQYFGPGTRLLVL.

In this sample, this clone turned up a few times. CDR3: CASMLSRRGTEAFF. CDR3 nucleotide sequence: TGTGCCAGCATGTTATCGCGGAGGGGCACTGAAGCTTTCTTT. The V call is TRBV28, the J call TRBJ1-1; TRBD1 might be the D (5 bases). Trimming pared 7 bases from V and 4 bases from J, leaving 16 bases between. Per the germline V gene, CDR1 is MDHEN and CDR2 is SYDVKM. The CDR3 totals 14 residues. The full variable domain, with the rest looked up from reference TRBV28 and TRBJ1-1, is DVKVTQSSRYLVKRTGEKVFLECVQDMDHENMFWYRQDPGLGLRLIYFSYDVKMKEKGDIPEGYSVSREKKERFSLILESASTNQTSMYLCASMLSRRGTEAFFGQGTRLTVV.

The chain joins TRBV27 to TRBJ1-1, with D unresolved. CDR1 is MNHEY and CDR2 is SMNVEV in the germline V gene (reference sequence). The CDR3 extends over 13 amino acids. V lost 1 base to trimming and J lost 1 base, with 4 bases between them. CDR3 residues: CASSLYRNTEAFF. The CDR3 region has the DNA TGTGCCAGCAGTTTATATAGGAACACTGAAGCTTTCTTT.

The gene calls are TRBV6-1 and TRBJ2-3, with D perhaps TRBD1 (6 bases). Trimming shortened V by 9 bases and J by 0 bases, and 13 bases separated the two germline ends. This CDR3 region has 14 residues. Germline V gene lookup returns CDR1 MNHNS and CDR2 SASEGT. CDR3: CARLTGPSTDTQYF. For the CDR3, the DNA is TGTGCCAGACTGACAGGTCCTAGCACAGATACGCAGTATTTT.

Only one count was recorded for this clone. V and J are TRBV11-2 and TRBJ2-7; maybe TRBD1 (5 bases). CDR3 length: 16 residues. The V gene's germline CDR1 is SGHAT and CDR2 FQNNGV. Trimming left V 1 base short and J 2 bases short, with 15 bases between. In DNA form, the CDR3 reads TGTGCCAGCAGCTTAGCCCTATCGACAGACGCCTACGAGCAGTACTTC. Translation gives CASSLALSTDAYEQYF.

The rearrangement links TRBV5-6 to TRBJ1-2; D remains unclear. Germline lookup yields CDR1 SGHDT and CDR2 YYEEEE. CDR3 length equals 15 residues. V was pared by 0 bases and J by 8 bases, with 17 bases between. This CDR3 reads CASSLAEANGGGYTF. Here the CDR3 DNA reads TGTGCCAGCAGCTTGGCCGAGGCGAATGGAGGAGGCTACACCTTC.

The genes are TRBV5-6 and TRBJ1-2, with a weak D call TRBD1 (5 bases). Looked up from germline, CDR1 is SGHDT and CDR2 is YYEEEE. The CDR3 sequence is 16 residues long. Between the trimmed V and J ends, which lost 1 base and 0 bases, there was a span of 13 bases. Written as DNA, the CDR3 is TGTGCCAGCAGCTTGCGCAGGGAAGGCACTAACTATGGCTACACCTTC. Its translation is CASSLRREGTNYGYTF.

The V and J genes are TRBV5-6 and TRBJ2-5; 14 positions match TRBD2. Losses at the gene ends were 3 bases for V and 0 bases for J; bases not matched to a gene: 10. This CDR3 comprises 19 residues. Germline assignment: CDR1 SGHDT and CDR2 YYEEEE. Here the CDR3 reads CASSSIGLAGGMYQETQYF. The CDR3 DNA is TGTGCCAGCAGCTCGATTGGACTAGCGGGGGGTATGTACCAAGAGACCCAGTACTTC. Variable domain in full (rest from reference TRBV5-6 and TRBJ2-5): DAGVTQSPTHLIKTRGQQVTLRCSPKSGHDTVSWYQQALGQGPQFIFQYYEEEERQRGNFPDRFSGHQFPNYSSELNVNALLLGDSALYLCASSSIGLAGGMYQETQYFGPGTRLLVL.

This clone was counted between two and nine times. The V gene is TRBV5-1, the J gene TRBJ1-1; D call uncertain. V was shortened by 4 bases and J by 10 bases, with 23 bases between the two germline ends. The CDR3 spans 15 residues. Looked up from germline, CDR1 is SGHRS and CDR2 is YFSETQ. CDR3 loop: CASSAEPGDTVPAFF. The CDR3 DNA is TGCGCCAGCAGCGCGGAACCGGGAGATACCGTCCCAGCTTTCTTT.

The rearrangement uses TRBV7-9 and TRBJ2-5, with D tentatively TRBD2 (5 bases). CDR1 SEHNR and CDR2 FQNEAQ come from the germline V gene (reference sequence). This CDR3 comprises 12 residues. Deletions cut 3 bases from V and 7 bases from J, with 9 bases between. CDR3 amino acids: CASSFGSATQYF. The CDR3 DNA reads TGTGCCAGCAGCTTTGGGAGTGCGACCCAGTACTTC.